This T cell receptor beta chain is drawn from a study of T cell changes during pregnancy in multiple sclerosis (dated by TCRdb to about 2019). About the full investigation: The study looked at changes in the T cell repertoire across pregnancy in women with multiple sclerosis.

CDR1 is given as SEHNR and CDR2 as FQNEAQ, both from the germline V gene (reference sequence). The CDR3 goes from the cysteine to the phenylalanine over 14 residues. The read is trimmed to its CDR3 DNA, 42 bases read in frame from base 1. Trimming leaves V shorter by 4 bases and J shorter by 8 bases, with the junction holding 3 bases beyond the gene matches. On this clone itself: Its antigen is unknown. Nothing much larger sits one base from this clone, and base qualities are not available.

Libraries came from the immunoSEQ multiplex PCR assay. The immuneACCESS repertoire file appears here via TCRdb, limited to in-frame rearrangements. These files lack a portion of the clones; in checked studies, under half of the deficit traces to unresolved V genes, and the cause of the others is not known. The table for this sample lists about 120,000 clones; approximately 93% of them were counted only once. The ten most abundant clones make up 6.2% of the sample. Sequenced here: peripheral blood, sampled before pregnancy. The clonotype comes from a female donor with multiple sclerosis, enrolled in a pregnancy study. The rearrangement joined TRBV7-9 to TRBJ2-3, and TRBD2 matches 13 of the central bases. The DNA sequence is TGTGCCAGCAGCTGGGGACTAGCGGGAAGTACGCAGTATTTT. Translated, it gives CASSWGLAGSTQYF.